A selection of T cell receptor beta chains follows, all from one sample in a study of regulatory T cells in long-lasting Graves disease. MiXCR was run by TCRdb on the multiplex PCR reads, yielding one entry per CDR3 protein. Of about 540,000 distinct CDR3 sequences in the sample, roughly 14% are singletons; the top ten hold roughly 9.7%. This same sample was also part of a study on T cells in Graves' hyperthyroidism and ophthalmopathy.

Source: peripheral blood mononuclear cells (PBMCs), taken at new diagnosis, from a patient treated with antithyroid drugs. Every receptor here comes from a man aged 25 to 40 with Graves disease. Each CDR3 is given with its conserved first and last residue. D genes are given only for firm matches. Rows give clone size only sometimes, using once, few, many, or a class for an expanded clone.

D: -
V: TRBV28
J: TRBJ2-7
size: -
DNA: TGTGCCAGCAGTTTAGGGCGAGGTGGGGAGGTGGACGAGCAGTACTTC
CDR3: CASSLGRGGEVDEQYF

D: -
V: TRBV6-5
J: TRBJ2-7
size: -
DNA: TGTGCCAGCAGTTATTCCAGGGGAGACGAGCAGTACTTC
CDR3: CASSYSRGDEQYF

D: TRBD2
V: TRBV15
J: TRBJ2-3
size: -
DNA: TGTGCCACCAGCAGAGAAGACATAGCGGGGGAGGTGGGAGATACGCAGTATTTT
CDR3: CATSREDIAGEVGDTQYF

D: -
V: TRBV4-2
J: TRBJ2-1
size: -
DNA: TGTGCCAGCAGCCTCGAAACCCACAATGAGCAGTTCTTC
CDR3: CASSLETHNEQFF

D: -
V: TRBV12-3/TRBV12-4
J: TRBJ1-1
size: many
DNA: TGTGCCAGCGGATGGCATTCGAGAGCTTTCTTT
CDR3: CASGWHSRAFF

D: TRBD1
V: TRBV19
J: TRBJ1-1
size: many
DNA: TGTGCCAGTAGTGTCACAGGGGCGGGAACTGAAGCTTTCTTT
CDR3: CASSVTGAGTEAFF

D: -
V: TRBV29-1
J: TRBJ2-7
size: -
DNA: TGCAGCGTTGAGGGAGGCCCTGGCGAGCAGTACTTC
CDR3: CSVEGGPGEQYF

D: TRBD1
V: TRBV15
J: TRBJ1-1
size: many
DNA: TGTGCCACCAGCAGAGGAGTGACAGGGAGTTTCGACACTGAAGCTTTCTTT
CDR3: CATSRGVTGSFDTEAFF

D: -
V: TRBV18
J: TRBJ2-7
size: many
DNA: TGTGCCAGCTCAGGCCGCTACGAGCAGTACTTC
CDR3: CASSGRYEQYF

D: TRBD1
V: TRBV2
J: TRBJ2-3
size: many
DNA: TGTGCCAGCAGTGCCCAGGGGGCAATCAGCACAGATACGCAGTATTTT
CDR3: CASSAQGAISTDTQYF

D: -
V: TRBV10-2
J: TRBJ1-1
size: many
DNA: TGCGCCAGCAGTGACCCAGGGGAAGGAGGAACTGAAGCTTTCTTT
CDR3: CASSDPGEGGTEAFF

D: -
V: TRBV7-9
J: TRBJ1-5
size: many
DNA: TGTGCCAGCAGCTTAGCGGGCGTCAGCAATCAGCCCCAGCATTTT
CDR3: CASSLAGVSNQPQHF

D: -
V: TRBV2
J: TRBJ1-1
size: -
DNA: TGTGCCAGCAGTGGAGGTCAATCCCTGGGGAGGGTCTTTGAAGCTTTCTTT
CDR3: CASSGGQSLGRVFEAFF

D: TRBD2
V: TRBV19
J: TRBJ2-2
size: few
DNA: TGTGCCAGTAGTATACTAGCGGGAGAGGGGCTAGGCACCGGGGAGCTGTTTTTT
CDR3: CASSILAGEGLGTGELFF

D: TRBD1
V: TRBV7-9
J: TRBJ2-7
size: -
DNA: TGTGCCAGCAGCACCGGGACAGGGAGACACGAGCAGTACTTC
CDR3: CASSTGTGRHEQYF

D: -
V: TRBV30
J: TRBJ1-3
size: few
DNA: TGTGCCTGGAGCATGGGGGGAAACACCATATATTTT
CDR3: CAWSMGGNTIYF

D: -
V: TRBV12-3/TRBV12-4
J: TRBJ2-7
size: many
DNA: TGTGCCAGCTGGGAACAGGGCTACCACGAGCAGTACTTC
CDR3: CASWEQGYHEQYF

D: TRBD2
V: TRBV3-1
J: TRBJ2-3
size: many
DNA: TGTGCCAGCAGCCAAGATAGGAGCGGGACGACGGATACGCAGTATTTT
CDR3: CASSQDRSGTTDTQYF

D: -
V: TRBV5-4
J: TRBJ2-5
size: -
DNA: TGTGCCAGCAGCTTAACAGGGGAGGGGGAGACCCAGTACTTC
CDR3: CASSLTGEGETQYF

D: -
V: TRBV18
J: TRBJ2-2
size: -
DNA: TGTGCCAGCTCCGTCCGTGGGGACTACACCGGGGAGCTGTTTTTT
CDR3: CASSVRGDYTGELFF